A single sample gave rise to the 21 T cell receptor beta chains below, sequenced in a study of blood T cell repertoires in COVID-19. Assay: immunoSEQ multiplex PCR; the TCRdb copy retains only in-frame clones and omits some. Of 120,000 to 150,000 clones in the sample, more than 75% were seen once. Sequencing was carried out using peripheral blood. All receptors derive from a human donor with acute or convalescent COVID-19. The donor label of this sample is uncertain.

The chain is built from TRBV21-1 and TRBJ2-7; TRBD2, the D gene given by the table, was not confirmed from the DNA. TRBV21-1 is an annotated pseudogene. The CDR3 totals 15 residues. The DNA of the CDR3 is TGTGCCAGACGAGGCTGGGGACTAGTCTCCTACGAGCAGTACGTC. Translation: CARRGWGLVSYEQYV.

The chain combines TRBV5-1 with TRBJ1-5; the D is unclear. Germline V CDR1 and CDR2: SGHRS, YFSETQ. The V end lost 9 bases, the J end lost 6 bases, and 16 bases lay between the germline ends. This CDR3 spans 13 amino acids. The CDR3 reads CANRKAAGQPQHF. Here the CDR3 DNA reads TGCGCCAACAGAAAGGCGGCGGGTCAGCCCCAGCATTTT.

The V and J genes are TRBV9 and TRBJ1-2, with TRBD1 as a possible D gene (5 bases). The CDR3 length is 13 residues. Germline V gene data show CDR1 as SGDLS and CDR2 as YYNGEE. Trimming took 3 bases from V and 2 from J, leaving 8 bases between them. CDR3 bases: TGTGCCAGCAGCGGACAGACAAACTATGGCTACACCTTC. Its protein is CASSGQTNYGYTF.

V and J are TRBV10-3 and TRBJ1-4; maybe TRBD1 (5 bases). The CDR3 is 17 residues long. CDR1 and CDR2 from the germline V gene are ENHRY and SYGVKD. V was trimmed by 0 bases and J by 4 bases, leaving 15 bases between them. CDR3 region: CAISESSGSNNNEKLFF. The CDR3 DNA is TGTGCCATCAGTGAGTCCTCAGGGTCTAACAATAATGAAAAACTGTTTTTT.

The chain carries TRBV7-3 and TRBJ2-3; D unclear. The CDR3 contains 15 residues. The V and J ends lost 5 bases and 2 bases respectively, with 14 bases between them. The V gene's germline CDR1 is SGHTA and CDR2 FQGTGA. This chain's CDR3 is CASSPQLGDTDTQYF. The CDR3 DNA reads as TGTGCCAGCAGCCCGCAATTAGGAGACACAGATACGCAGTATTTT. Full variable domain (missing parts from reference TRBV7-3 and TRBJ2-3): GAGVSQTPSNKVTEKGKYVELRCDPISGHTALYWYRQSLGQGPEFLIYFQGTGAADDSGLPNDRFFAVRPEGSVSTLKIQRTERGDSAVYLCASSPQLGDTDTQYFGPGTRLTVL.

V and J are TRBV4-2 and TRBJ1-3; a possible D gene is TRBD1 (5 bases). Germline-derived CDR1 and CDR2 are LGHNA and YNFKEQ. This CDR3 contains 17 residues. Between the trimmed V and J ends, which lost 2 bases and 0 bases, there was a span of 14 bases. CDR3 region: CASSQRGLTSSGNTIYF. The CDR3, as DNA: TGTGCCAGCAGCCAAAGGGGACTCACGAGCTCTGGAAACACCATATATTTT.

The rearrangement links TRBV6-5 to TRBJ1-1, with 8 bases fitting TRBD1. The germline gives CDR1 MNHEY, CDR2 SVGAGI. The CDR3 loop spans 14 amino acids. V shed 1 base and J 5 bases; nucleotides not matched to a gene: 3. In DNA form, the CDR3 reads TGTGCCAGCAGTTACTACAGGGGGGATACTGAAGCTTTCTTT. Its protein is CASSYYRGDTEAFF.

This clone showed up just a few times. The CDR3 nucleotides read TGTGCCAGCAGCGACGGGTCCAACTCTGGAAACACCATATATTTT. Translating gives CASSDGSNSGNTIYF. The chain is built from TRBV5-4 and TRBJ1-3; D unclear. There are 15 residues in the CDR3. Trimming took off 4 bases at V and 0 bases at J, with 11 bases between the two ends. Looked up from germline, CDR1 is SGHNT and CDR2 is YYREEE (reference sequence). Full variable domain (outside the CDR3, taken from reference TRBV5-4 and TRBJ1-3): ETGVTQSPTHLIKTRGQQVTLRCSSQSGHNTVSWYQQALGQGPQFIFQYYREEENGRGNFPPRFSGLQFPNYSSELNVNALELDDSALYLCASSDGSNSGNTIYFGEGSWLTVV.

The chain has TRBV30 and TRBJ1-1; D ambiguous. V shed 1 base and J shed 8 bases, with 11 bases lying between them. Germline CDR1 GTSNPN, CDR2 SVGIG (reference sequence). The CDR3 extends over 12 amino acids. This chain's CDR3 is CAWSGGRSEAFF. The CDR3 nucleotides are TGTGCCTGGAGTGGCGGGAGGTCCGAAGCTTTCTTT.

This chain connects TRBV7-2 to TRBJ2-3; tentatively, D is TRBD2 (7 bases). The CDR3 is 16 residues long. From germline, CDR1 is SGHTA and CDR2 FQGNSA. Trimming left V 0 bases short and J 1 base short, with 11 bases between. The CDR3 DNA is TGTGCCAGCAGCTTAGCGGGGGGGCCGGGCACAGATACGCAGTATTTT. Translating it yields CASSLAGGPGTDTQYF.

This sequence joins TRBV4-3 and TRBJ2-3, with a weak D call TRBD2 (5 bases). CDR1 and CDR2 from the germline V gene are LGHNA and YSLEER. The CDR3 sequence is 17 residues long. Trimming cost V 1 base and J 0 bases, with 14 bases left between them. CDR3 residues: CASSQGNWRTSTDTQYF. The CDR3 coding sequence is TGCGCCAGCAGCCAAGGTAACTGGAGGACCAGCACAGATACGCAGTATTTT.

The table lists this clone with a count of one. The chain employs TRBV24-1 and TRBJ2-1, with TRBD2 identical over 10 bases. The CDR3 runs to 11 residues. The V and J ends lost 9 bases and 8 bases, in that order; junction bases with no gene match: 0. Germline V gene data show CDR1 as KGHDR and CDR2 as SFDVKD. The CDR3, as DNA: TGTGCCACCGGACTAGCGGATGAGCAGTTCTTC. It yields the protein CATGLADEQFF.

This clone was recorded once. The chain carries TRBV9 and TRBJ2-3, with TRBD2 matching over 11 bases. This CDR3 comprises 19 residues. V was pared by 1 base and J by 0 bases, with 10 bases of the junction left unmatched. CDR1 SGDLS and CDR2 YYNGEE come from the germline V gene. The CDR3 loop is CASSVSRLAGGTSTDTQYF. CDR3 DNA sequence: TGTGCCAGCAGCGTATCCCGGCTAGCGGGGGGCACTAGCACAGATACGCAGTATTTT. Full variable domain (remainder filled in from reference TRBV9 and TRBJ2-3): DSGVTQTPKHLITATGQRVTLRCSPRSGDLSVYWYQQSLDQGLQFLIQYYNGEERAKGNILERFSAQQFPDLHSELNLSSLELGDSALYFCASSVSRLAGGTSTDTQYFGPGTRLTVL.

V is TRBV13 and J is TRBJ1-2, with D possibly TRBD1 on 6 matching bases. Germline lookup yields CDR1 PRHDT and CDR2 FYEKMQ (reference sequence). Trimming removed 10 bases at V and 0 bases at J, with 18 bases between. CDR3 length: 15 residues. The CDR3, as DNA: TGTGCCACCACTGCCAGGGGCCCAACTAACTATGGCTACACCTTC. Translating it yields CATTARGPTNYGYTF. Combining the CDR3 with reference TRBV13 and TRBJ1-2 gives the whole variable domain AAGVIQSPRHLIKEKRETATLKCYPIPRHDTVYWYQQGPGQDPQFLISFYEKMQSDKGSIPDRFSAQQFSDYHSELNMSSLELGDSALYFCATTARGPTNYGYTFGSGTRLTVV.

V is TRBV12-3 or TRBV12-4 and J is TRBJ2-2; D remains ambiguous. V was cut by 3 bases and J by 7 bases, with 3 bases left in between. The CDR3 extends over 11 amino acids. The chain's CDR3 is CASSFYGELFF. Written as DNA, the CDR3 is TGTGCCAGCAGTTTTTACGGGGAGCTGTTTTTT.

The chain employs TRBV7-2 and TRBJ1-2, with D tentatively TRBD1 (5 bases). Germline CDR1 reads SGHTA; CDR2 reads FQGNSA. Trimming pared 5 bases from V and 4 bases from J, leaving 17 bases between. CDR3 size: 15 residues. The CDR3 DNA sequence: TGTGCCAGCAGCCCAGGGCCGGTCGGGAGCTATGGCTACACCTTC. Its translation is CASSPGPVGSYGYTF.

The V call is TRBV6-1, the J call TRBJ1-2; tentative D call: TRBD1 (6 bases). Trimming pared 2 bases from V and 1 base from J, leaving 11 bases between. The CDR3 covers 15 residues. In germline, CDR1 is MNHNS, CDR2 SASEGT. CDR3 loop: CASSEQGWGNYGYTF. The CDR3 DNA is TGTGCCAGCAGTGAACAGGGGTGGGGTAACTATGGCTACACCTTC.

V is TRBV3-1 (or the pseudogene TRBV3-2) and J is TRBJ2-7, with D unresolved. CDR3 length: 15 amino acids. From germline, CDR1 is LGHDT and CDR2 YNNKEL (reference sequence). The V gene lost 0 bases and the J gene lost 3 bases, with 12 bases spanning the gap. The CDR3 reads CASSQDSSRFYEQYF. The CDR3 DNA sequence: TGTGCCAGCAGCCAAGATAGTTCCAGGTTCTACGAGCAGTACTTC.

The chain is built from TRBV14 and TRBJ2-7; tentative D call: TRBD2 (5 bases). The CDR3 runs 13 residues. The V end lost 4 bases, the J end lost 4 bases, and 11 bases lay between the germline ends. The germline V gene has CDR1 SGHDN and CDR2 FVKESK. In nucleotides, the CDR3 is TGTGCCAGCAGCCTCGGACTTGGGTACGAGCAGTACGTC. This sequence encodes CASSLGLGYEQYV.

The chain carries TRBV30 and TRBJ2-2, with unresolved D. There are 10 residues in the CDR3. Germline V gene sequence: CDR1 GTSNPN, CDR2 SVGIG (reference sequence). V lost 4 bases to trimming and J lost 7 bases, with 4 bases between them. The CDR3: CAWNHGELFF. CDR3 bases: TGTGCCTGGAATCACGGGGAGCTGTTTTTT.

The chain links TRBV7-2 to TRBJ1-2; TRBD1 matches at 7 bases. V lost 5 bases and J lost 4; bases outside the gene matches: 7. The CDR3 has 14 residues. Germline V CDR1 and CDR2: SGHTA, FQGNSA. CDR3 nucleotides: TGTGCCAGCAGCCCCCTACAGGGGCCCTATGGCTACACCTTC. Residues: CASSPLQGPYGYTF.